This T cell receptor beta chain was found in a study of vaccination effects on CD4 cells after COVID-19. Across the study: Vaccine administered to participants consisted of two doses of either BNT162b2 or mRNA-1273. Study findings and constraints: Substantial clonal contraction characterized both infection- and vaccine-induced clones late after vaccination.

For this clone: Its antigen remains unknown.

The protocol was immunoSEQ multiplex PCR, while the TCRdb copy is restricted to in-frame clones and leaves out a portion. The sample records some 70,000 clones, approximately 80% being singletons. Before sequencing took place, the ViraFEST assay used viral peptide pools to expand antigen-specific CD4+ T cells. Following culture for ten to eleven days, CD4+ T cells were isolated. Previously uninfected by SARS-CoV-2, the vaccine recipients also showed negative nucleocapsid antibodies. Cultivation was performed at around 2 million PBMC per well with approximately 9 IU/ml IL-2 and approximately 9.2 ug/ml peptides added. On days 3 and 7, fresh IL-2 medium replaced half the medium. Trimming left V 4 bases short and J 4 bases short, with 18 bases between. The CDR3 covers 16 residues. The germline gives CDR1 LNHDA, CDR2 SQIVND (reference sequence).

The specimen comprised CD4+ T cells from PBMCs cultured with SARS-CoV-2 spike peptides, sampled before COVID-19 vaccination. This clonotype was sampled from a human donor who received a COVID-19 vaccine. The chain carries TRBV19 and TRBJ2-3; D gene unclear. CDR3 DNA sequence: TGTGCCAGTAGTACCCGAGGTAGAAGAGTGGCAGATACGCAGTATTTT. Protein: CASSTRGRRVADTQYF.